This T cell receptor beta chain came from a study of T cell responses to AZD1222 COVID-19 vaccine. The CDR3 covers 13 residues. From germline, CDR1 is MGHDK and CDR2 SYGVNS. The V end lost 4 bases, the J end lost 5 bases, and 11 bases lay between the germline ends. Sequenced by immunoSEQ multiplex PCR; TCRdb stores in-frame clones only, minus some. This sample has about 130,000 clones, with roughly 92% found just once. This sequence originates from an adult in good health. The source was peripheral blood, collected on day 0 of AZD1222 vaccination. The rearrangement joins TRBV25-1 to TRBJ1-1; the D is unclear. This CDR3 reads CASSAFLGTEAFF. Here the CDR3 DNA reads TGTGCCAGCAGTGCCTTCTTAGGGACTGAAGCTTTCTTT.